The clone carrying this T cell receptor beta chain was picked up one time. How the authors handled the data: Nucleated cell number was recorded as an estimate derived from reference gene primer amplification. Some clones are missing from TCRdb's copy, which holds only in-frame ones; the method was immunoSEQ multiplex PCR. V and J calls and clone size follow that table, whereas D and trimming were derived from the DNA. The sample has approximately 140,000 clones; roughly 86% are singletons. These data come from a study of blood T cell repertoires in COVID-19. On the study more broadly: Some COVID-19 samples were acute and others convalescent; all came from the United States, Italy and Spain. Nucleic acid was either cDNA or gDNA, and it came from T cells, B-cell-depleted T cells, or PBMCs.

The TCR comes from a human donor with acute or convalescent COVID-19. The donor label of this sample is uncertain. The sample taken for sequencing was peripheral blood.

CDR3 nucleotides: TGTGCCAGTAGGGCTACCGGACAGGCTGCTAACTATGGCTACACCTTC. This sequence encodes CASRATGQAANYGYTF. This rearrangement joins TRBV19 to TRBJ1-2, with 7 bases identical to TRBD1. Losses at the gene ends were 6 bases for V and 0 bases for J; bases not matched to a gene: 10. CDR1 and CDR2 from the germline V gene are LNHDA and SQIVND (reference sequence). The CDR3 is made up of 16 amino acids.